The next 30 T cell receptor beta chains were all read from a single sample in a study of patients and donors after allogeneic stem cell transplantation. TCRdb independently ran MiXCR on the RT-PCR reads; one entry per CDR3 protein. Among about 960,000 distinct CDR3 sequences listed, 15% to 20% were seen once. The sample comprised blood, either unsorted or a sorted T cell fraction (not recorded which). The receptor set was obtained from a human donor who was either an allogeneic HSCT recipient or a stem cell or donor lymphocyte infusion donor (not recorded which). It is not recorded whose cells these are; they may come from a transplant donor.

This clonotype has more than one count but fewer than ten. The rearrangement uses TRBV12-3 or TRBV12-4 and TRBJ2-7; 9 nucleotides align to TRBD2. CDR3 length: 13 residues. V shed 7 bases, J shed 3 bases, and the junction held 4 bases outside the gene matches. CDR3 region: CASKLAGGYEQYF. Written as DNA, the CDR3 is TGTGCCAGCAAACTAGCGGGTGGCTACGAGCAGTACTTC.

The chain is built from TRBV12-3 or TRBV12-4 and TRBJ2-5, with a tentative D call TRBD2 (6 bases). The V gene lost 8 bases and the J gene lost 4 bases, with 11 bases spanning the gap. The CDR3 is made up of 12 amino acids. DNA of the CDR3: TGTGCCAGCCGACTAGTCGGAGAGACCCAGTACTTC. It translates to CASRLVGETQYF.

This clonotype appeared many times. The genes are TRBV25-1 and TRBJ1-1, with a possible D match to TRBD1 (5 bases). CDR1 MGHDK and CDR2 SYGVNS come from the germline V gene. V was cut by 6 bases and J by 1 base, with 12 bases left in between. The CDR3 has 14 amino acids. The CDR3 loop is CASRGVGPNTEAFF. CDR3 coding DNA: TGTGCCAGCAGGGGGGTAGGTCCGAACACTGAAGCTTTCTTT.

The chain joins TRBV6-1 to TRBJ2-3; TRBD2 matches at 10 bases. This CDR3 region has 13 residues. Looked up from germline, CDR1 is MNHNS and CDR2 is SASEGT. With 6 bases clipped from V and 5 bases from J, the junction kept 2 bases outside the gene matches. The CDR3 loop reads CASSRTSGDTQYF. The DNA of the CDR3 is TGTGCCAGCAGCCGGACTAGCGGAGATACGCAGTATTTT.

This clonotype was counted a few times. The chain carries TRBV20-1 and TRBJ1-1; D remains ambiguous. Looked up from germline, CDR1 is DFQATT and CDR2 is SNEGSKA (reference sequence). The CDR3 spans 13 residues. Trimming left V 1 base short and J 1 base short, with 7 bases between. This CDR3 reads CSARGSKNTEAFF. CDR3 coding DNA: TGCAGTGCTAGAGGCAGTAAGAACACTGAAGCTTTCTTT.

The rearrangement links TRBV18 to TRBJ2-7; 9 bases match TRBD1. The CDR3 contains 14 residues. CDR1 and CDR2 (germline): KGHSH, LQKENI. The CDR3 reads CATNTGTGNYEQYF. The CDR3 DNA is TGTGCGACTAATACCGGGACAGGGAACTACGAGCAGTACTTC.

The chain recombines TRBV24-1 with TRBJ1-2; TRBD1 aligns across 7 bases. The CDR3 runs to 14 residues. CDR1 is KGHDR and CDR2 is SFDVKD in the germline V gene. With V trimmed by 3 bases and J by 8 bases, 8 bases remained unmatched. The CDR3 DNA is TGTGCCACCAGTGATACGGGACAGCCGGGGGGCTACACCTTC. This sequence encodes CATSDTGQPGGYTF.

This chain uses TRBV20-1 with TRBJ2-2, with D possibly called TRBD1 or TRBD2 (5 bases each). The CDR3 has 15 amino acids. The germline V and J ends were trimmed by 3 bases and 5 bases, with 16 bases remaining between them. CDR1 is DFQATT, CDR2 SNEGSKA, per germline (reference sequence). The CDR3 sequence: CSASAGTPMTGELFF. DNA of the CDR3: TGCAGTGCTAGTGCCGGGACCCCGATGACCGGGGAGCTGTTTTTT.

This clonotype appeared a few times. The genes are TRBV11-2 and TRBJ1-1, with D hard to call. Trimming took off 5 bases at V and 10 bases at J, with 11 bases between the two ends. CDR3 length: 11 amino acids. The V gene's germline CDR1 is SGHAT and CDR2 FQNNGV. CDR3 nucleotides: TGTGCCAGCAGCCGTAGGTTTGGAGCTTTCTTT. This codes for CASSRRFGAFF. Looking up the rest from reference TRBV11-2 and TRBJ1-1 gives the full variable domain: EAGVAQSPRYKIIEKRQSVAFWCNPISGHATLYWYQQILGQGPKLLIQFQNNGVVDDSQLPKDRFSAERLKGVDSTLKIQPAKLEDSAVYLCASSRRFGAFFGQGTRLTVV.

This clonotype has more than one count but fewer than ten. The chain links TRBV7-9 to TRBJ2-1, with 9 bases aligning to TRBD2. This CDR3 is 15 amino acids long. The germline gives CDR1 SEHNR, CDR2 FQNEAQ (reference sequence). Unmatched junction bases numbered 7, after V lost 5 bases and J lost 5 bases. This chain's CDR3 is CASSQSGGRDNEQFF. The CDR3 nucleotides read TGTGCCAGCAGCCAAAGCGGGGGGCGAGACAATGAGCAGTTCTTC. Together with reference TRBV7-9 and TRBJ2-1, the CDR3 gives the full variable domain: DTGVSQNPRHKITKRGQNVTFRCDPISEHNRLYWYRQTLGQGPEFLTYFQNEAQLEKSRLLSDRFSAERPKGSFSTLEIQRTEQGDSAMYLCASSQSGGRDNEQFFGPGTRLTVL.

This clonotype was counted only a few times. V gene TRBV5-1 combines with J gene TRBJ2-5; D is unclear. Trimming removed 0 bases from V and 5 bases from J, with 8 bases in between. CDR1 and CDR2 (germline): SGHRS, YFSETQ. This CDR3 is 13 amino acids long. The CDR3 protein is CASSLAFGETQYF. DNA of the CDR3: TGCGCCAGCAGCTTGGCCTTCGGTGAGACCCAGTACTTC.

This sequence joins TRBV20-1 and TRBJ2-6, with D possibly being TRBD1 (6 bases). Looked up from germline, CDR1 is DFQATT and CDR2 is SNEGSKA (reference sequence). The CDR3 runs to 13 residues. Deletions cut 7 bases from V and 2 bases from J, with 9 bases between. CDR3 coding DNA: TGCAGTGGGGCAGGGGCTGGGGCCAACGTCCTGACTTTC. This gives the protein CSGAGAGANVLTF.

V is TRBV20-1 and J is TRBJ1-1; 10 bases are a match to TRBD1. The CDR3 is made up of 15 amino acids. The germline gives CDR1 DFQATT, CDR2 SNEGSKA (reference sequence). V lost 6 bases and J lost 4; bases outside the gene matches: 11. CDR3 residues: CSAPGQGGGSTEAFF. The CDR3 DNA is TGCAGTGCCCCCGGACAGGGGGGAGGTAGCACTGAAGCTTTCTTT.

This clonotype was detected a few times. V usage is TRBV4-2 and J usage is TRBJ2-1; TRBD1 matches at 9 bases. The CDR3 covers 17 residues. In germline, CDR1 is LGHNA, CDR2 YNFKEQ. Trimming cost V 1 base and J 7 bases; bases outside gene matches: 11. This CDR3 reads CASSQGNRGRFRNEQFF. DNA for the CDR3: TGTGCCAGCAGCCAAGGTAACAGGGGGCGATTTAGGAATGAGCAGTTCTTC.

V is TRBV16 and J is TRBJ2-2; unclear D gene. The CDR3 covers 16 residues. V was cut by 1 base and J by 3 bases, with 12 bases left in between. The germline gives CDR1 KGHSY, CDR2 FQNENV. The CDR3 bases are TGTGCCAGCAGCCAATACCCGAACTATGACACCGGGGAGCTGTTTTTT. Its translation is CASSQYPNYDTGELFF.

The table lists this clonotype with a few counts. This sequence joins TRBV20-1 and TRBJ2-3; D remains unclear. The V gene lost 3 bases and the J gene lost 4 bases, with 14 bases spanning the gap. This CDR3 has 14 amino acids. CDR1 and CDR2 (germline): DFQATT, SNEGSKA (reference sequence). The CDR3 DNA follows: TGCAGTGCTAGGGGCGAGTTGTACGCAGATACGCAGTATTTT. It yields the protein CSARGELYADTQYF.

V and J are TRBV27 and TRBJ2-5; 8 nucleotides align to TRBD1. This CDR3 region has 12 residues. Germline V gene lookup returns CDR1 MNHEY and CDR2 SMNVEV (reference sequence). Trimming at V came to 8 bases and at J to 5 bases, leaving 4 bases not matched to a gene. The CDR3 coding sequence is TGTGCCAGCTCAGGGGGCCCGGAGACCCAGTACTTC. This sequence encodes CASSGGPETQYF.

This clonotype was seen many times. This chain connects TRBV20-1 to TRBJ1-5; tentatively, D is TRBD1 (5 bases). The length of the CDR3 is 15 residues. V lost 5 bases and J lost 4, with 18 bases in between. The germline V gene encodes CDR1 DFQATT and CDR2 SNEGSKA (reference sequence). The CDR3 here is CSASPRAGQNQPQHF. CDR3 in DNA: TGCAGTGCTTCCCCTCGGGCGGGGCAGAATCAGCCCCAGCATTTT.

The chain joins TRBV29-1 to TRBJ2-7; TRBD1 agrees at 9 bases. Germline CDR1 reads SQVTM; CDR2 reads ANQGSEA. The CDR3 contains 13 residues. With 5 bases clipped from V and 4 bases from J, the junction kept 6 bases outside the gene matches. Written as DNA, the CDR3 is TGCAGCGTTACAGGGGGCCGAGGGTACGAGCAGTACTTC. This gives the protein CSVTGGRGYEQYF.

The chain couples TRBV5-1 to TRBJ2-7, with D uncertain. Germline V gives CDR1 SGHRS, CDR2 YFSETQ. V lost 4 bases to trimming and J lost 1 base, with 12 bases between them. This CDR3 is 14 amino acids long. The CDR3 protein is CASSQNGRSYEQYF. The CDR3 DNA follows: TGCGCCAGCAGCCAGAATGGAAGGTCCTACGAGCAGTACTTC.

This clonotype was picked up a small number of times. The chain combines TRBV27 with TRBJ2-7; possible D gene TRBD1, 6 bases. V dropped 6 bases and J dropped 4 bases, with 16 bases sitting between them. This CDR3 is 14 amino acids long. Germline CDR1 is MNHEY and CDR2 is SMNVEV (reference sequence). This CDR3 is CASRSPGRGYEQYF. CDR3 coding DNA: TGTGCCAGCAGGAGTCCGGGCAGGGGTTACGAGCAGTACTTC.

This clonotype came up a few times. V usage is TRBV1 and J usage is TRBJ2-5; TRBD2 was called by the table and not checked on the DNA. TRBV1 corresponds to a pseudogene. The CDR3 extends over 17 amino acids. The CDR3 spells CTSDGRRLAGSQETQYF. The CDR3 DNA sequence: TGCACCAGCGACGGACGGCGGCTAGCGGGGTCCCAAGAGACCCAGTACTTC.

As regards this clonotype: Lacking the conserved final phenylalanine or tryptophan, this CDR3 likely reflects a read error. It is unclear where the CDR3 begins or ends on the DNA, so no DNA is shown, and the CDR3 is as TCRdb lists it. The rearrangement joins TRBV12-3 or TRBV12-4 to TRBJ1-1; TRBD1 is taken as the D call from the table, unchecked against the DNA. Termini included, the CDR3 measures 11 amino acids. CDR3 in amino acids: CASSLGQGASY.

A single count supports this clonotype. The genes are TRBV4-1 and TRBJ2-3; D is uncertain. This CDR3 has 15 amino acids. Per the germline V gene, CDR1 is MGHRA and CDR2 is YSYEKL. The V end lost 6 bases, the J end lost 3 bases, and 16 bases lay between the germline ends. The CDR3: CASRRIYPSTDTQYF. CDR3 in DNA: TGCGCCAGCAGGCGCATCTACCCCTCGACAGATACGCAGTATTTT.

This clonotype was observed many times. V and J are TRBV4-2 and TRBJ2-7; unclear D gene. The length of the CDR3 is 15 residues. The V gene lost 1 base and the J gene lost 1 base, with 11 bases spanning the gap. Per germline, CDR1 LGHNA and CDR2 YNFKEQ. CDR3 bases: TGTGCCAGCAGCCAAGTGTTGGGTCAGTCCTACGAGCAGTACTTC. Its protein is CASSQVLGQSYEQYF.

This clonotype was detected only once. V is TRBV27 and J is TRBJ2-7, with D perhaps matching TRBD1 or TRBD2 (5 bases each). The germline CDR1 and CDR2 sequences are MNHEY and SMNVEV (reference sequence). The CDR3 is 10 residues long. The V end lost 8 bases, the J end lost 7 bases, and 9 bases lay between the germline ends. The CDR3 sequence is CASGWGEQYF. The CDR3, as DNA: TGTGCCAGCGGGTGGGGGGAGCAGTACTTC.

The chain carries TRBV11-2 and TRBJ2-4, with D possibly being TRBD1 (6 bases). Trimming removed 10 bases from V and 4 bases from J, with 11 bases in between. Germline CDR1 and CDR2: SGHAT and FQNNGV. This CDR3 has 12 residues. CDR3: CAIGRGKNIQYF. CDR3 sequence (DNA): TGTGCCATCGGAAGGGGGAAAAACATTCAGTACTTC. Based on the CDR3 plus reference TRBV11-2 and TRBJ2-4, the full variable domain is EAGVAQSPRYKIIEKRQSVAFWCNPISGHATLYWYQQILGQGPKLLIQFQNNGVVDDSQLPKDRFSAERLKGVDSTLKIQPAKLEDSAVYLCAIGRGKNIQYFGAGTRLSVL.

Many counts were recorded for this clonotype. This sequence joins TRBV7-6 and TRBJ1-3; no definite D call. The CDR3 covers 14 residues. The ends were cut back, 2 bases at V and 4 bases at J, with 9 bases in the middle. Germline lookup yields CDR1 SGHVS and CDR2 FNYEAQ. CDR3 nucleotide sequence: TGTGCCAGCAGCTTAAGACAAGGCGGAAACACCATATATTTT. Protein sequence: CASSLRQGGNTIYF. The full variable domain, its missing parts supplied by reference TRBV7-6 and TRBJ1-3, is GAGVSQSPRYKVTKRGQDVALRCDPISGHVSLYWYRQALGQGPEFLTYFNYEAQQDKSGLPNDRFSAERPEGSISTLTIQRTEQRDSAMYRCASSLRQGGNTIYFGEGSWLTVV.

This clonotype was picked up a small number of times. The chain combines TRBV30 with TRBJ2-7, with no clear D. V shed 3 bases and J shed 2 bases, with 8 bases lying between them. Germline V gene lookup returns CDR1 GTSNPN and CDR2 SVGIG (reference sequence). The CDR3 has 12 amino acids. DNA of the CDR3: TGTGCCTGGAGGCACGACACCTACGAGCAGTACTTC. Its protein is CAWRHDTYEQYF. Full variable domain (rest looked up from reference TRBV30 and TRBJ2-7): SQTIHQWPATLVQPVGSPLSLECTVEGTSNPNLYWYRQAAGRGLQLLFYSVGIGQISSEVPQNLSASRPQDRQFILSSKKLLLSDSGFYLCAWRHDTYEQYFGPGTRLTVT.

Only a few counts were recorded for this clonotype. The CDR3 DNA reads as TGTGCCAGCGTTGCCAGGAACACTGAAGCTTTCTTT. This sequence encodes CASVARNTEAFF. The chain uses TRBV12-3 or TRBV12-4 and TRBJ1-1; D uncertain. The CDR3 spans 12 residues. V lost 8 bases and J 1 base, leaving 8 bases between the germline ends.